This record concerns one T cell receptor (beta chain) sequence. V dropped 0 bases and J dropped 3 bases, with 8 bases sitting between them. CDR1 is LGHNA and CDR2 is YSLEER in the germline V gene. The CDR3 is 14 residues long. These data are taken from a study of blood T cell repertoires in COVID-19. Background on the study: Both acute and convalescent COVID-19 samples were obtained from the United States, Italy and Spain. PBMCs, B-cell-depleted T cells, or T cells were the source of the cDNA or gDNA that made up the material.

Authors' data handling: The assay estimated nucleated cells by amplifying reference gene primers. The method was immunoSEQ multiplex PCR; TCRdb's version includes in-frame clones alone and lacks a portion of them. V, J and clone size are taken as reported in that table, and D and trimming were inferred from the DNA itself. The table has hundreds of thousands of clones, around 87% seen once. The specimen was peripheral blood. This clonotype was sampled from a man between 18 and 29 years old with active or convalescent COVID-19. The chain links TRBV4-3 to TRBJ2-5; the D is unclear. In DNA, the CDR3 is TGCGCCAGCAGCCAAGATCCTCGGGAAGAGACCCAGTACTTC. Its translation: CASSQDPREETQYF.